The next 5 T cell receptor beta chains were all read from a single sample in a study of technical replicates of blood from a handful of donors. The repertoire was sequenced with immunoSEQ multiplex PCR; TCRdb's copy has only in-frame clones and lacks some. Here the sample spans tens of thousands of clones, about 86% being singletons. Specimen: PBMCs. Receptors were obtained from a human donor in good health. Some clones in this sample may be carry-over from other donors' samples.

Here the CDR3 reads CASSGGQPYEQYF. The DNA for the CDR3 is TGTGCCAGCAGTGGAGGACAGCCCTACGAGCAGTACTTC. This chain joins TRBV6-1 and TRBJ2-7; a possible D gene is TRBD1 (6 bases). The CDR3 contains 13 residues. Per germline, CDR1 MNHNS and CDR2 SASEGT. V gave up 4 bases and J gave up 2 bases, with 9 bases separating them.

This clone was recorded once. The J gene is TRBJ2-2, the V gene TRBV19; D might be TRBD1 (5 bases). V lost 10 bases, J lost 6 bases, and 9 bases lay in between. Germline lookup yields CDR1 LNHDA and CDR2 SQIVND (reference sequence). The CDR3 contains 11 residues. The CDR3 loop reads CATGQSGELFF. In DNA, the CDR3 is TGTGCCACAGGGCAGTCCGGGGAGCTGTTTTTT.

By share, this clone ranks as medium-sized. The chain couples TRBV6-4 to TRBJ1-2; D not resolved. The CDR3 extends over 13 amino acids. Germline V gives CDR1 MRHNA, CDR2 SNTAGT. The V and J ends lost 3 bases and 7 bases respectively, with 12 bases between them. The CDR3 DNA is TGTGCCAGCAGTGATGCAGACACCGGTGGCTACACCTTC. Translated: CASSDADTGGYTF.

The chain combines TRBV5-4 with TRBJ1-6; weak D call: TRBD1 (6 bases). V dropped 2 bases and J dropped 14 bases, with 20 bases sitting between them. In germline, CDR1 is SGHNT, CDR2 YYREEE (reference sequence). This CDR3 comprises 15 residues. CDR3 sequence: CASSFGGGSSGSLHF. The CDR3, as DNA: TGTGCCAGCAGCTTTGGGGGCGGGTCGTCCGGGTCCCTCCACTTT.

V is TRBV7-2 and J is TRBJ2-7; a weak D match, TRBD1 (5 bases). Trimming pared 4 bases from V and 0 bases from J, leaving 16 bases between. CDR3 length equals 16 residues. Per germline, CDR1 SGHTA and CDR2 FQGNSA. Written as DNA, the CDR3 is TGTGCCAGCAGCTGGGGCGAAACTCGGAGCTCCTACGAGCAGTACTTC. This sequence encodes CASSWGETRSSYEQYF.